Given below is one T cell receptor (beta chain) in context. No cognate antigen has been identified for it. No base-level quality is on record; no much larger clone is a single base apart. Via the germline V gene (reference sequence), CDR1 is SGHNT and CDR2 YYREEE. V loses 2 bases of germline sequence and J loses 7 bases, and the interval between the two ends is 18 bases. Spanning cysteine to phenylalanine, the CDR3 consists of 15 amino acids. Only the CDR3 DNA stays, 45 bases, in frame from base 1. RNA was extracted with the RNeasy kit and roughly 0.45 to 1 ug was reverse transcribed using random hexamers. TCR beta CDR3 regions were amplified with the immunoSEQ multiplex PCR assay covering 54 Vbeta and 13 Jbeta segments. PCR amplification bias was corrected by using a synthetic template baseline for primer optimization and computational correction. Processing in the source paper ran as follows. Reads were annotated to V, D and J genes per IMGT and analyzed with immunoSEQ Analyzer, keeping only productive sequences. Clonality was calculated as one minus the Shannon entropy normalized by log2 of the number of productive unique sequences. For each patient and control, public and private clones were evaluated among the 100 most prevalent clones. Clones were defined as Susac-specific when absent from the healthy and MS cohorts, from some 1,100 published viral clones and from other ImmuneACCESS disease sequences. The public sequencing data were trimmed at Q25 with fastp and processed into clonotypes with MiXCR by TCRdb, which kept only in-frame beta chains. Each entry merges the rows of one CDR3 protein and shows their most common DNA and genes. Here the V and J calls rest on TCRdb's processing, not on the authors' analysis. A total of about 140,000 distinct CDR3 sequences appear in this sample, roughly 94% of them only once. Jointly, the top ten make up 0.27% of the sample.

Peripheral blood CD8+ and CD4+ T cells from healthy donors, Susac syndrome patients and multiple sclerosis patients were profiled by high-throughput TCR beta sequencing. Healthy donors were age- and sex-matched controls. Bulk CD8+ and CD4+ T cells were purified by magnetic negative isolation, while CD8+ TEMRA cells were enriched using FACS. Blood was drawn into EDTA tubes, processed within 24 hours, and PBMCs were isolated by density gradient centrifugation. PBMCs destined for TCR sequencing were cryopreserved in liquid nitrogen and later thawed in a 37 °C water bath. The sorted or isolated CD4+, CD8+ and CD8+ TEMRA cells reached a purity of at least 90%. This record belongs to a study of CD8 T cells in Susac syndrome (dated by TCRdb to about 2019). Regarding the research as a whole: Whether CD8+ T cell activation and differentiation in Susac syndrome was antigen driven was tested using repertoire sequencing. The clonality of the CD8+ T cell repertoire was compared across over 10 healthy donors, 14 Susac syndrome patients and about 16 multiple sclerosis patients. What the study reported, not specific to this receptor: The number of individuals in the TCR sequencing and HLA analysis was recognized as being relatively small.

The receptor's source is a human donor in good health. The sequenced sample was CD8+ T cells from PBMCs. This sequence uses TRBV5-4 and TRBJ1-1; no D segment can be confidently identified. The nucleotide sequence reads TGTGCCAGCAGCTTCCCGGACCCCTTAGGCGGTGAAGCTTTCTTT. It specifies CASSFPDPLGGEAFF.